The 26 T cell receptor beta chains below come from one sample, sequenced in a study of blood T cell repertoires in COVID-19. Profiled with immunoSEQ multiplex PCR; TCRdb holds only in-frame clones, not every one. The sample contains about 300,000 clones, around four fifths of which appear only once. Sequencing was done on a sample of peripheral blood. All receptors come from a woman aged 45 to 65 with acute or convalescent COVID-19.

The rearrangement joins TRBV3-1 (or the pseudogene TRBV3-2) to TRBJ2-7; weak D call: TRBD1 (5 bases). Germline V gene lookup returns CDR1 LGHDT and CDR2 YNNKEL (reference sequence). This CDR3 has 14 amino acids. Trimming stripped 1 base from V and 6 bases from J, with 13 bases between. The CDR3 DNA sequence: TGTGCCAGCAGCCAAGGGGGCCCCCGGCGCGAGCAGTACTTC. It specifies CASSQGGPRREQYF.

V and J are TRBV5-1 and TRBJ1-3, with a weak D call TRBD1 (5 bases). The CDR3 is 16 amino acids. CDR1 and CDR2 (germline): SGHRS, YFSETQ. V was pared by 0 bases and J by 3 bases, with 13 bases between. For the CDR3, the DNA is TGCGCCAGCAGCTTGGCCCCCAGGGCTTTTGGAAACACCATATATTTT. Its translation: CASSLAPRAFGNTIYF.

At least ten counts were recorded for this clone. The chain is built from TRBV20-1 and TRBJ1-1; D gene unclear. The CDR3 spans 12 residues. V gave up 3 bases and J gave up 5 bases, with 10 bases separating them. CDR1 and CDR2 (germline): DFQATT, SNEGSKA (reference sequence). The chain's CDR3 is CSASSPGTEAFF. The DNA for the CDR3 is TGCAGTGCTAGTTCCCCGGGGACTGAAGCTTTCTTT.

This rearrangement joins TRBV5-4 to TRBJ1-4; TRBD1 is a possible D gene (6 bases). The CDR3 totals 16 residues. Germline V CDR1 and CDR2: SGHNT, YYREEE (reference sequence). Trimming removed 4 bases at V and 5 bases at J, with 18 bases between. The CDR3 DNA sequence: TGTGCCAGCAGCCTTCCGAGGGGGGAGGGAAATGAAAAACTGTTTTTT. This codes for CASSLPRGEGNEKLFF. Full variable domain (missing parts from reference TRBV5-4 and TRBJ1-4): ETGVTQSPTHLIKTRGQQVTLRCSSQSGHNTVSWYQQALGQGPQFIFQYYREEENGRGNFPPRFSGLQFPNYSSELNVNALELDDSALYLCASSLPRGEGNEKLFFGSGTQLSVL.

This chain links TRBV5-5 with TRBJ2-7; 9 bases align to TRBD1. V lost 3 bases, J lost 5 bases, and 3 bases stayed unmatched. CDR1 and CDR2 (germline): SGHKS, YYEKEE (reference sequence). This CDR3 spans 13 amino acids. CDR3 nucleotide sequence: TGTGCCAGCAGCTGGACAGGGGAGGACGAGCAGTACTTC. The encoded protein is CASSWTGEDEQYF. The whole variable domain, remainder taken from reference TRBV5-5 and TRBJ2-7, is DAGVTQSPTHLIKTRGQQVTLRCSPISGHKSVSWYQQVLGQGPQFIFQYYEKEERGRGNFPDRFSARQFPNYSSELNVNALLLGDSALYLCASSWTGEDEQYFGPGTRLTVT.

This clone was counted between two and nine times. The chain has TRBV4-1 and TRBJ1-3; D ambiguous. The CDR3 is made up of 14 amino acids. Germline CDR1 MGHRA, CDR2 YSYEKL. The V gene lost 1 base and the J gene lost 5 bases, with 9 bases spanning the gap. CDR3 nucleotides: TGCGCCAGCAGCCAAGCCCGTGTTAGAAACACCATATATTTT. It translates to CASSQARVRNTIYF.

This clone came up once. The V call is TRBV10-3, the J call TRBJ1-1; TRBD1 is a possible D gene (5 bases). This CDR3 has 13 residues. The germline V gene has CDR1 ENHRY and CDR2 SYGVKD. V was shortened by 11 bases and J by 1 base, with 14 bases between the two germline ends. CDR3 loop: CAYRGLGNTEAFF. For the CDR3, the DNA is TGTGCCTACCGGGGGTTGGGGAACACTGAAGCTTTCTTT.

The rearrangement links TRBV18 to TRBJ2-1; no clear D. Trimming cost V 2 bases and J 8 bases, with 13 bases left between them. Germline V gives CDR1 KGHSH, CDR2 LQKENI. The CDR3 length is 14 residues. Written as DNA, the CDR3 is TGTGCCAGCTCACCATCGGCTAGTGGGTATGAGCAGTTCTTC. Its translation: CASSPSASGYEQFF.

This clone has just one count. This chain uses TRBV9 with TRBJ2-2, with D perhaps TRBD1 (6 bases). The CDR3 totals 15 residues. From germline, CDR1 is SGDLS and CDR2 YYNGEE. V dropped 7 bases and J dropped 2 bases, with 15 bases sitting between them. The CDR3 DNA reads TGTGCCAGCGTGCCGGGACATGGAAACACCGGGGAGCTGTTTTTT. Its protein product is CASVPGHGNTGELFF.

The rearrangement links TRBV5-4 to TRBJ1-2; 10 bases are shared with TRBD1. V lost 3 bases, J lost 0 bases, and 2 bases stayed unmatched. Germline CDR1 is SGHNT and CDR2 is YYREEE (reference sequence). The CDR3 is made up of 15 amino acids. This CDR3 is CASSSGTGANYGYTF. The CDR3 DNA reads as TGTGCCAGCAGCTCCGGGACAGGGGCTAACTATGGCTACACCTTC.

CDR3 in amino acids: CSVAGLLAGESTDTQYF. The CDR3 nucleotides read TGCAGCGTTGCAGGGTTACTAGCGGGGGAAAGCACAGATACGCAGTATTTT. This chain joins TRBV29-1 and TRBJ2-3; 11 bases map to TRBD2. This CDR3 comprises 17 residues. The V segment lost 4 bases and the J segment 0 bases; nucleotides outside the gene matches: 9. Germline assignment: CDR1 SQVTM and CDR2 ANQGSEA.

This clone was found once. Sequence at one end of the junction differs from germline and may be a read error. The rearrangement uses TRBV4-3 and TRBJ2-3, with 7 bases lining up with TRBD1. There are 16 residues in the CDR3. The germline V gene has CDR1 LGHNA and CDR2 YSLEER. CDR3 protein: CASSQGDSQNTDTQYF. CDR3 DNA: TGCGCCAGCAGTCAAGGGGACAGCCAGAACACAGATACGCAGTATTTT.

The sample holds a few counts of this clone. The CDR3 DNA sequence: TGCGCCAGCAGCCAAGGGGGCCGGGACTCGGGACCACAATTGGAGACCCAGTACTTC. It encodes CASSQGGRDSGPQLETQYF. V is TRBV4-1 and J is TRBJ2-5; D is perhaps TRBD2 (6 bases). Germline V CDR1 and CDR2: MGHRA, YSYEKL. CDR3 length equals 19 residues. Trimming took off 1 base at V and 5 bases at J, with 26 bases between the two ends.

The rearrangement joins TRBV14 to TRBJ1-2; 8 positions match TRBD1. The germline V gene has CDR1 SGHDN and CDR2 FVKESK. With 1 base clipped from V and 8 bases from J, the junction kept 12 bases outside the gene matches. The CDR3 runs 16 residues. DNA for the CDR3: TGTGCCAGCAGCCAAGCGCTGACAGGGGATGCGGAGGGCTACACCTTC. Protein: CASSQALTGDAEGYTF.

The genes are TRBV3-1 (or the pseudogene TRBV3-2) and TRBJ1-2; 7 bases are shared with TRBD1. This CDR3 has 14 residues. V was clipped by 3 bases and J by 6 bases; unmatched bases: 7. Germline V gene data show CDR1 as LGHDT and CDR2 as YNNKEL (reference sequence). This CDR3 reads CASSHEVQGNGYTF. CDR3 DNA sequence: TGTGCCAGCAGCCACGAAGTACAGGGGAATGGCTACACCTTC.

This rearrangement joins TRBV7-3 to TRBJ1-6; D is uncertain. The CDR3 spans 15 residues. Germline V gives CDR1 SGHTA, CDR2 FQGTGA. Trimming removed 6 bases from V and 6 bases from J, with 15 bases in between. DNA of the CDR3: TGTGCCAGCAGTACCGGTGAGGCGGGTAATTCACCCCTCCACTTT. Its translation is CASSTGEAGNSPLHF.

This chain uses TRBV12-3 or TRBV12-4 with TRBJ2-3; D may be TRBD2 (5 bases). The CDR3 contains 13 residues. Trimming shortened V by 4 bases and J by 6 bases, and 11 bases separated the two germline ends. The DNA of the CDR3 is TGTGCCAGCAGTTCGCTCCAGCGGGATACGCAGTATTTT. The encoded protein is CASSSLQRDTQYF.

This CDR3 reads CASGTGTSGGNEQFF. CDR3 coding DNA: TGTGCCAGCGGAACCGGGACTAGCGGGGGAAATGAGCAGTTCTTC. The V call is TRBV6-5, the J call TRBJ2-1; 14 bases line up with TRBD2. CDR1 is MNHEY, CDR2 SVGAGI, per germline. Unmatched junction bases numbered 7, after V lost 8 bases and J lost 7 bases. CDR3 size: 15 residues.

This clone was recorded only once. The chain carries TRBV6-5 and TRBJ2-2; 7 bases match TRBD1. This CDR3 contains 15 residues. Trimming at V came to 2 bases and at J to 4 bases, leaving 4 bases not matched to a gene. The germline gives CDR1 MNHEY, CDR2 SVGAGI. CDR3 region: CASSYATGLTGELFF. Here the CDR3 DNA reads TGTGCCAGCAGTTACGCGACAGGGCTCACCGGGGAGCTGTTTTTT.

The rearrangement links TRBV3-1 (or the pseudogene TRBV3-2) to TRBJ1-2; the match to TRBD1 covers 7 bases. J gave up 7 bases and V 8 bases, and 13 bases lay outside the gene matches. The germline CDR1 and CDR2 sequences are LGHDT and YNNKEL (reference sequence). CDR3 length equals 14 residues. The CDR3 bases are TGTGCCAGCTCGTACCAACAGGGGAGGATTGGCTACACCTTC. Translated, it gives CASSYQQGRIGYTF.

About this clone itself: At one of its ends the junction is not consistent with the germline gene, which may arise from a read error. This chain connects TRBV5-1 to TRBJ2-4, with 8 positions matching TRBD1. The CDR3 extends over 15 amino acids. CDR1 is SGHRS, CDR2 YFSETQ, per germline. The CDR3 spells CTSSSQQGDKNIQYF. The CDR3 DNA reads as TGCACCAGCAGCTCCCAACAGGGGGATAAGAACATTCAGTACTTC.

The DNA for the CDR3 is TGTGCCAGCAGTTCCAAGACAGGGGGCGCGGGTGAAGCTTTCTTT. Amino acid sequence: CASSSKTGGAGEAFF. The chain joins TRBV28 to TRBJ1-1; 10 nucleotides align to TRBD1. The CDR3 length is 15 residues. CDR1 and CDR2 (germline): MDHEN, SYDVKM. The V segment lost 4 bases and the J segment 7 bases; nucleotides outside the gene matches: 9.

This clone was observed once. This chain connects TRBV7-2 to TRBJ2-1; 13 bases fit TRBD2. J lost 9 bases, V lost 3 bases, and 5 bases had no gene match. CDR3 length: 15 amino acids. Germline-derived CDR1 and CDR2 are SGHTA and FQGNSA. CDR3 bases: TGTGCCAGCAGCTTCCCTGGACTAGCGGGAGTTGAGCAGTTCTTC. Translation gives CASSFPGLAGVEQFF.

V is TRBV11-3 and J is TRBJ2-1, with 9 bases lining up with TRBD2. V lost 0 bases to trimming and J lost 8 bases; unmatched junction nucleotides: 8. This CDR3 is 16 amino acids long. The germline CDR1 and CDR2 sequences are SGHNT and YENEEA. Written as DNA, the CDR3 is TGTGCCAGCAGCTTAGATGGGCGGGGGGGCCATGATGAGCAGTTCTTC. Its translation is CASSLDGRGGHDEQFF.

The chain combines TRBV4-1 with TRBJ2-3; D is possibly TRBD1 (7 bases). The CDR3 is 17 amino acids. V lost 1 base, J lost 0 bases, and 14 bases lay in between. Germline CDR1 is MGHRA and CDR2 is YSYEKL. The chain's CDR3 is CASSQGGGTVSTDTQYF. For the CDR3, the DNA is TGCGCCAGCAGCCAAGGCGGCGGGACAGTCAGCACAGATACGCAGTATTTT.

The rearrangement links TRBV10-2 to TRBJ2-3; D ambiguous. The CDR3 runs 13 residues. The V gene's germline CDR1 is WSHSY and CDR2 SAAADI. The germline V and J ends were trimmed by 4 bases and 2 bases, with 7 bases remaining between them. CDR3: CASSGLFTDTQYF. CDR3 nucleotides: TGCGCCAGCAGTGGGCTTTTCACAGATACGCAGTATTTT.